Included here is one T cell receptor beta chain sequence, with context. Its specificity is unknown. This sample is part of a study of T cell responses to AZD1222 COVID-19 vaccine. Overall study results and limits: The CD4 TCRs associated with vaccination extended across spike and predominated at 160-218 and 743-854. Among AZD1222 vaccinees, only 6 or 7 were seropositive at baseline. The repertoires were collected only after the peak T cell response.

Germline V gene data show CDR1 as SGHTA and CDR2 as FQGTGA. The length of the CDR3 is 15 residues. V was trimmed by 5 bases and J by 0 bases, leaving 11 bases between them. The method was immunoSEQ multiplex PCR; TCRdb's version includes in-frame clones alone and lacks a portion of them. This table holds about 150,000 clones, 70% to 90% found once. This specimen consisted of peripheral blood, obtained on day 0 of MenACWY control vaccination. The rearrangement uses TRBV7-3 and TRBJ2-1; D ambiguous. The receptor's source is an adult in good health. Written as DNA, the CDR3 is TGTGCCAGCAGCCCCGCAGGAGACTCCTACAATGAGCAGTTCTTC. Translating gives CASSPAGDSYNEQFF.